This T cell receptor (beta chain) derives from a study of response to subunit inactivated influenza vaccine. Findings of the study overall: Authors proposed each seasonal influenza vaccination draws in few new T cells.

Via MiXCR, TCRdb re-called the RT-PCR reads, giving one row per CDR3 protein. This table holds 560,000 or so distinct CDR3 sequences, about 8% found once. At least ten counts were recorded for this clonotype. Its matching antigen is unknown. The source material was PBMCs from blood, sampled around 25 months after vaccination. The receptor was isolated from a man aged 45 to 70 who received an inactivated influenza vaccine.

The CDR3 is CASSPLTYGGDTQYF. The CDR3 nucleotides are TGTGCCAGCAGCCCCCTAACCTACGGGGGTGATACGCAGTATTTT. This chain joins TRBV11-2 and TRBJ2-3, with D maybe TRBD2 (6 bases). This CDR3 contains 15 residues. V lost 5 bases and J 6 bases, leaving 18 bases between the germline ends. From germline, CDR1 is SGHAT and CDR2 FQNNGV.